This paragraph reports one TCR beta chain. Its antigen is undetermined. CDR1 DFQATT and CDR2 SNEGSKA come from the germline V gene (reference sequence). The CDR3 runs 14 residues. 5'RACE template switching with UMIs generated TCR beta cDNA. Following a re-call of the 5' RACE reads, TCRdb has one entry per CDR3 protein and lacks DNA. Its listing shows 440,000 or so distinct CDR3 sequences. The data stem from a study of T cells expressing NK-cell markers. Study-level information: The sequencing cohort of eight donors included seven HCMV-seropositive individuals and one seronegative individual. Overall study findings and caveats: Clarity on HCMV specificity was lacking for the expanded NKG2C+ T cell clones.

Source material: blood T cells: a sorted CD56 or NKG2C T cell subset, CD4+ or CD8+ T cells, or bulk PBMC T cells (not recorded which). The receptor's source is a woman aged 18 to 75 in good health. The chain recombines TRBV20-1 with TRBJ1-3; TCRdb calls TRBD1, which cannot be checked without DNA. The CDR3 loop reads CSASPGGPGNTIYF.